The TCR beta chain under discussion was sequenced for a study of OX40 agonist ivuxolimab in advanced cancers. Background on the study: Patients got intravenous ivuxolimab at 0.01 to 10 mg/kg every 2 weeks. One patient with hepatocellular carcinoma and two with cutaneous melanoma, three in all, had partial responses. Earlier treatment with anti-PD-1, anti-PD-L1 or anti-CTLA-4 was permitted, and 30% to 40% had received some.

The repertoire was sequenced with immunoSEQ multiplex PCR; TCRdb's copy has only in-frame clones and lacks some. In the table there are approximately 7,000 clones, about 70% of which are singletons. CDR1 is MNHEY and CDR2 is SVGAGI in the germline V gene. CDR3 length equals 16 residues. Trimming cost V 2 bases and J 5 bases, with 15 bases left between them. As concerns this clone: The antigen is unknown.

The study's findings and limits: Among the least clonally expanded were partial responders at 0.1-3.0 mg/kg.

The genes are TRBV6-5 and TRBJ2-2; D gene unclear. The TCR was taken from an adult with an advanced solid tumor such as melanoma, head and neck, liver or kidney cancer. Sequenced here: CD4+ or CD8+ T cells sorted from blood, sampled in a trial of the OX40 agonist ivuxolimab. The DNA of the CDR3 is TGTGCCAGCAGTTACCATCCGGAACTACCAACCGGGGAGCTGTTTTTT. This gives the protein CASSYHPELPTGELFF.